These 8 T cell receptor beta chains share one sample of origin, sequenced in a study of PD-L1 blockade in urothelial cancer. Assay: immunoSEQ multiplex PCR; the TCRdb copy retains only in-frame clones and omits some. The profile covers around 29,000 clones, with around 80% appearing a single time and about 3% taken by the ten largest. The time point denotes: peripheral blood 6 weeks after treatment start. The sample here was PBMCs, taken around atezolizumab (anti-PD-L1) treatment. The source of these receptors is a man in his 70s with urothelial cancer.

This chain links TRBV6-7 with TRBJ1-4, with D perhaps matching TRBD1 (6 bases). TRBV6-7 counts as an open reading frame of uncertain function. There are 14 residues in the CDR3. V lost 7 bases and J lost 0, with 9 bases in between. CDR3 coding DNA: TGTGCCAGCACCTACAGGGCAACTAATGAAAAACTGTTTTTT. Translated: CASTYRATNEKLFF.

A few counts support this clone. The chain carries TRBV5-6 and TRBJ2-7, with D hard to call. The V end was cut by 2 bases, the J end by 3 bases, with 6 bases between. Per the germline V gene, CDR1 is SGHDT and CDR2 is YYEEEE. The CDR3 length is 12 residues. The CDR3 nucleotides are TGTGCCAGCAGCTTATACGGCTACGAGCAGTACTTC. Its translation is CASSLYGYEQYF.

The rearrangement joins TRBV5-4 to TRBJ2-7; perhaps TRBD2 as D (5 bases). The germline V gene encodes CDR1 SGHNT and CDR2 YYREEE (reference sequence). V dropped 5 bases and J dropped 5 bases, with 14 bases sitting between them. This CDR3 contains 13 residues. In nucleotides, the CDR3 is TGTGCCAGCAGGGATGGAGGATTAGACGAGCAGTACTTC. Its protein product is CASRDGGLDEQYF.

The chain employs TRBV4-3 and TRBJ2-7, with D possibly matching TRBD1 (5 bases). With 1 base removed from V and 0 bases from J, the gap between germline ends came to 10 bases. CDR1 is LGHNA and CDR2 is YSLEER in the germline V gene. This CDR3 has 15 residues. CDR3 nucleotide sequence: TGCGCCAGCAGCCAAGGGAGACAGAGCTCCTACGAGCAGTACTTC. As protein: CASSQGRQSSYEQYF.

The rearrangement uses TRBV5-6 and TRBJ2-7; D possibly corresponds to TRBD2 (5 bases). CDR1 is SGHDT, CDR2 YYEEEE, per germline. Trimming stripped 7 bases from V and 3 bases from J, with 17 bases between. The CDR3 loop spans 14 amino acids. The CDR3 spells CASGGRRIGYEQYF. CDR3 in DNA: TGTGCCAGCGGTGGGCGGAGGATCGGCTACGAGCAGTACTTC.

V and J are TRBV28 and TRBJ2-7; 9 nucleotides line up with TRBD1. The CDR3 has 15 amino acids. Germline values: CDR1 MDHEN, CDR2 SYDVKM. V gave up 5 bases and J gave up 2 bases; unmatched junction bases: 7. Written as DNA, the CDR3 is TGTGCCAGCAGTAGGACAGGGGTTGCACCCTACGAGCAGTACTTC. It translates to CASSRTGVAPYEQYF. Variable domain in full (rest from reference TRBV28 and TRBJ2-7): DVKVTQSSRYLVKRTGEKVFLECVQDMDHENMFWYRQDPGLGLRLIYFSYDVKMKEKGDIPEGYSVSREKKERFSLILESASTNQTSMYLCASSRTGVAPYEQYFGPGTRLTVT.

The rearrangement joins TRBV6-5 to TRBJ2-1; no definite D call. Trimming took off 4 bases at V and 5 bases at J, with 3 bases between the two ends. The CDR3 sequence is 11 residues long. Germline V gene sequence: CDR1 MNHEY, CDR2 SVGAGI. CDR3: CASSSDNEQFF. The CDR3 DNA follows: TGTGCCAGCAGTTCAGACAATGAGCAGTTCTTC.

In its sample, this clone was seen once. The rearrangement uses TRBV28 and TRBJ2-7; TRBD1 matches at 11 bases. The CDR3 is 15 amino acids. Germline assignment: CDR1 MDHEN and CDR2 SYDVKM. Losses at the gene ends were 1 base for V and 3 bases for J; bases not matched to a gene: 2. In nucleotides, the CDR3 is TGTGCCAGCAGTTTATCCGGGACAGGGGGCTACGAGCAGTACTTC. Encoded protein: CASSLSGTGGYEQYF.